Below are 24 T cell receptor beta chains sequenced from a single sample in a study of cytomegalovirus exposure and HLA in healthy donors. In the PCR, 60 Vbeta and 13 Jbeta primers were used. Only in-frame clones appear in the TCRdb table, and some are missing; sequencing was by immunoSEQ multiplex PCR. The sample yields approximately 160,000 clones, around 68% seen once. The sample consisted of PBMCs. These TCRs come from a man in his forties or fifties in good health and CMV-seronegative.

In this sample, this clone turned up a few times. The genes are TRBV5-1 and TRBJ2-3; TRBD1 matches at 10 bases. Losses at the gene ends were 4 bases for V and 1 base for J; bases not matched to a gene: 6. The CDR3 is 16 amino acids. Germline values: CDR1 SGHRS, CDR2 YFSETQ. CDR3 coding DNA: TGCGCCAGCAGCCTCTCTGGGACAGGGGGCACAGATACGCAGTATTTT. Its protein is CASSLSGTGGTDTQYF.

The rearrangement links TRBV5-1 to TRBJ1-1, with a tentative D call TRBD1 (5 bases). The V gene's germline CDR1 is SGHRS and CDR2 YFSETQ. CDR3 length equals 14 residues. V was trimmed by 1 base and J by 1 base, leaving 8 bases between them. The CDR3 sequence: CASSLYGGNTEAFF. The CDR3 DNA is TGCGCCAGCAGCTTGTACGGGGGGAACACTGAAGCTTTCTTT.

The CDR3 sequence: CSVGGATDTQYF. The CDR3 DNA follows: TGCAGCGTTGGTGGGGCCACAGATACGCAGTATTTT. The chain employs TRBV29-1 and TRBJ2-3; tentative D call: TRBD1 (5 bases). Germline CDR1 SQVTM, CDR2 ANQGSEA. V was pared by 4 bases and J by 2 bases, with 7 bases between. CDR3 size: 12 residues.

The rearrangement uses TRBV19 and TRBJ1-1, with D maybe TRBD1 (5 bases). The CDR3 totals 15 residues. CDR1 is LNHDA and CDR2 is SQIVND in the germline V gene (reference sequence). V lost 3 bases and J lost 1, with 12 bases in between. The CDR3 loop is CASSIPGGGNTEAFF. DNA of the CDR3: TGTGCCAGTAGTATCCCGGGCGGGGGGAACACTGAAGCTTTCTTT.

The chain joins TRBV19 to TRBJ1-2, with no clear D. V gave up 5 bases and J gave up 4 bases, with 20 bases separating them. CDR3 length: 16 amino acids. The V gene's germline CDR1 is LNHDA and CDR2 SQIVND (reference sequence). The CDR3 DNA is TGTGCCAGTAGTTTCAGAGAGCGGGCCAGCTTCTATGGCTACACCTTC. Protein sequence: CASSFRERASFYGYTF.

This clone turned up a few times. The rearrangement joins TRBV7-9 to TRBJ2-5; D may be TRBD1 (5 bases). The end of the DNA is better explained by TRBJ2-7, so the J call may be wrong. The CDR3 covers 14 residues. Germline CDR1 is SEHNR and CDR2 is FQNEAQ (reference sequence). CDR3 residues: CASSLGQTHYEQYF. The CDR3 coding sequence is TGTGCCAGCAGCTTAGGACAGACACACTACGAGCAGTACTTC.

This clone was seen a few times. J is TRBJ2-3 and V is TRBV6-1; 7 bases are shared with TRBD1. V lost 4 bases and J lost 0; bases outside the gene matches: 4. The V gene's germline CDR1 is MNHNS and CDR2 SASEGT. CDR3 size: 15 residues. CDR3 sequence reads: CASSGTGLSTDTQYF. CDR3 bases: TGTGCCAGCAGTGGGACAGGACTTAGCACAGATACGCAGTATTTT.

The J gene is TRBJ1-6, the V gene TRBV7-2, with a tentative D call TRBD1 (6 bases). CDR1 SGHTA and CDR2 FQGNSA come from the germline V gene. The CDR3 contains 15 residues. Trimming removed 3 bases from V and 10 bases from J, with 16 bases in between. This CDR3 is CASSFGQIDYSPLHF. DNA of the CDR3: TGTGCCAGCAGCTTCGGACAGATCGATTACTCACCCCTCCACTTT. Based on the CDR3 plus reference TRBV7-2 and TRBJ1-6, the full variable domain is GAGVSQSPSNKVTEKGKDVELRCDPISGHTALYWYRQSLGQGLEFLIYFQGNSAPDKSGLPSDRFSAERTGGSVSTLTIQRTQQEDSAVYLCASSFGQIDYSPLHFGNGTRLTVT.

The rearrangement joins TRBV6-1 to TRBJ2-7; a possible D gene is TRBD1 (7 bases). Germline V CDR1 and CDR2: MNHNS, SASEGT. Trimming left V 4 bases short and J 7 bases short, with 20 bases between. CDR3 length: 15 residues. CDR3 protein: CASSGPGGSPGEQYF. The CDR3 bases are TGTGCCAGCAGTGGACCAGGGGGGTCCCCGGGAGAGCAGTACTTC.

The chain is built from TRBV19 and TRBJ1-6; 9 bases align to TRBD1. V lost 5 bases, J lost 7 bases, and 9 bases stayed unmatched. Germline CDR1 reads LNHDA; CDR2 reads SQIVND (reference sequence). CDR3 size: 16 residues. The chain's CDR3 is CASSQTGGRWNSPLHF. The CDR3 DNA is TGTGCCAGTAGTCAGACAGGGGGGAGATGGAATTCACCCCTCCACTTT.

This chain links TRBV5-4 with TRBJ2-5; possible D gene TRBD2, 6 bases. This CDR3 spans 15 amino acids. Looked up from germline, CDR1 is SGHNT and CDR2 is YYREEE (reference sequence). The germline V and J ends were trimmed by 4 bases and 5 bases, with 18 bases remaining between them. The CDR3 sequence is CASSVMGGLGETQYF. The CDR3 coding sequence is TGTGCCAGCAGCGTAATGGGGGGTCTAGGGGAGACCCAGTACTTC.

This chain links TRBV14 with TRBJ2-1; 13 bases fit TRBD2. Germline V lookup: CDR1 SGHDN, CDR2 FVKESK. The junction had 6 bases not matched to a gene; V was cut back by 3 bases and J by 4 bases. The CDR3 loop spans 17 amino acids. The CDR3 coding sequence is TGTGCCAGCAGCCACGGACTAGCGGGGGCCTGGTACAATGAGCAGTTCTTC. Protein product: CASSHGLAGAWYNEQFF.

The CDR3 nucleotides are TGCGCCAGCAGCCTTACCGGGGAAAGCAATCAGCCCCAGCATTTT. Residues: CASSLTGESNQPQHF. The genes are TRBV5-1 and TRBJ1-5; no firm D call. The germline V and J ends were trimmed by 4 bases and 1 base, with 12 bases remaining between them. Germline-derived CDR1 and CDR2 are SGHRS and YFSETQ. This CDR3 is built from 15 residues.

The genes are TRBV10-3 and TRBJ2-7, with D possibly TRBD2 on 5 matching bases. Germline V CDR1 and CDR2: ENHRY, SYGVKD. Trimming took off 2 bases at V and 9 bases at J, with 20 bases between the two ends. This CDR3 contains 15 residues. The CDR3 coding sequence is TGTGCCATCAGTGAGCGGGGTTCCCCCCTCAGCGGGCAGTACTTC. Protein product: CAISERGSPLSGQYF.

This clone was detected only once. The chain recombines TRBV12-5 with TRBJ2-7; maybe TRBD2 (6 bases). The germline V and J ends were trimmed by 7 bases and 4 bases, with 14 bases remaining between them. This CDR3 spans 13 amino acids. Per the germline V gene, CDR1 is LGHNT and CDR2 is FRNRAP. CDR3: CASVKGGGYEQYF. Here the CDR3 DNA reads TGTGCTAGTGTAAAGGGAGGTGGGTACGAGCAGTACTTC.

The V gene is TRBV10-1, the J gene TRBJ2-2, with TRBD1 as a possible D gene (5 bases). The CDR3 is 13 residues long. V lost 3 bases, J lost 5 bases, and 7 bases lay in between. Germline-derived CDR1 and CDR2 are WNHNN and SYGVQD (reference sequence). DNA for the CDR3: TGCGCCAGCAGTGATTCAGGGACCGGGGAGCTGTTTTTT. The encoded protein is CASSDSGTGELFF.

J is TRBJ2-5 and V is TRBV4-2; the D is unclear. Trimming took off 9 bases at V and 1 base at J, with 12 bases between the two ends. The CDR3 spans 13 residues. Germline V gene sequence: CDR1 LGHNA, CDR2 YNFKEQ. The DNA of the CDR3 is TGTGCCAGTCAGAGCGAAGTCCAAGAGACCCAGTACTTC. Its translation: CASQSEVQETQYF.

In its sample, this clone was seen a few times. The chain couples TRBV28 to TRBJ1-2; 7 bases map to TRBD1. This CDR3 is built from 15 residues. Trimming at V came to 6 bases and at J to 7 bases, leaving 14 bases not matched to a gene. Germline V gene lookup returns CDR1 MDHEN and CDR2 SYDVKM. CDR3 DNA: TGTGCCAGCAGCCTACAGAATAGGGGGCAGGGTGGCTACACCTTC. It yields the protein CASSLQNRGQGGYTF.

This clone has only one observation. The chain joins TRBV19 to TRBJ1-5; 8 bases line up with TRBD1. The CDR3 spans 15 residues. V lost 6 bases and J lost 5; bases outside the gene matches: 9. Per germline, CDR1 LNHDA and CDR2 SQIVND (reference sequence). CDR3 loop: CASRIRPGGDQPQHF. The CDR3 DNA reads TGTGCCAGTAGGATTCGACCAGGGGGCGATCAGCCCCAGCATTTT.

The chain recombines TRBV7-9 with TRBJ1-1, with D maybe TRBD1 (5 bases). The CDR3 sequence is 14 residues long. V was pared by 0 bases and J by 3 bases, with 8 bases between. CDR1 is SEHNR and CDR2 is FQNEAQ in the germline V gene (reference sequence). CDR3 nucleotide sequence: TGTGCCAGCAGCTTAGCGGTACAGGACACTGAAGCTTTCTTT. It specifies CASSLAVQDTEAFF.

The V gene is TRBV5-1, the J gene TRBJ1-2, with TRBD1 matching 8 bases. J gave up 8 bases and V 2 bases, and 2 bases lay outside the gene matches. Germline CDR1 and CDR2: SGHRS and YFSETQ. The CDR3 runs 12 residues. The CDR3 nucleotides read TGCGCCAGCAGCTTCGACAGGGGCGGCTACACCTTC. Encoded protein: CASSFDRGGYTF.

This chain connects TRBV5-1 to TRBJ2-6, with 11 bases matching TRBD1. Trimming at V came to 0 bases and at J to 2 bases, leaving 1 base not matched to a gene. Germline V gene lookup returns CDR1 SGHRS and CDR2 YFSETQ. The CDR3 length is 17 residues. The CDR3 sequence is CASSLEDRGPGANVLTF. The DNA of the CDR3 is TGCGCCAGCAGCTTGGAGGACAGGGGGCCTGGGGCCAACGTCCTGACTTTC.

The chain carries TRBV7-9 and TRBJ2-7; 7 bases are a match to TRBD2. The V gene end was trimmed by 5 bases and the J gene end by 3 bases; junction bases not matched to a gene: 7. The CDR3 is made up of 14 amino acids. Germline loops: CDR1 SEHNR, CDR2 FQNEAQ (reference sequence). In nucleotides, the CDR3 is TGTGCCAGCAGCCCCCGGGAGGAGTTCTACGAGCAGTACTTC. Its translation is CASSPREEFYEQYF.

The chain has TRBV29-1 and TRBJ1-5, with D uncertain. V lost 7 bases to trimming and J lost 3 bases, with 13 bases between them. Looked up from germline, CDR1 is SQVTM and CDR2 is ANQGSEA. There are 13 residues in the CDR3. The CDR3 loop reads CSANGGPNQPQHF. CDR3 nucleotides: TGCAGCGCTAATGGCGGGCCCAATCAGCCCCAGCATTTT.